This entry lists 13 T cell receptor beta chains sequenced from one sample in a study of post-analysis software for immune sequencing data. Each TCR beta cDNA library carried unique molecular identifiers. A single record per CDR3 protein comes from TCRdb applying MiXCR to the PCR reads. The sample contains about 500,000 distinct CDR3 sequences, nearly 45% of which appear only once. Antigens for these TCRs are unknown. General study results and limits: Higher frequency in patients than in controls was seen for roughly five TRBV segments, with TRBV5-6, TRBV5-1 and TRBV20-1 among them.

Material: blood. The receptor set was obtained from a girl aged 5 to 17 with multiple sclerosis.

This chain links TRBV9 with TRBJ1-2; D uncertain. The ends were cut back, 3 bases at V and 8 bases at J, with 17 bases in the middle. The CDR3 loop spans 14 amino acids. Germline V gene data show CDR1 as SGDLS and CDR2 as YYNGEE. The CDR3 reads CASSEADEPEGYTF. CDR3 bases: TGTGCCAGCAGCGAGGCGGATGAGCCCGAAGGCTACACCTTC.

This rearrangement joins TRBV4-2 to TRBJ2-3, with D unresolved. The V end was cut by 0 bases, the J end by 0 bases, with 10 bases between. The V gene's germline CDR1 is LGHNA and CDR2 YNFKEQ. This CDR3 contains 16 residues. The CDR3 protein is CASSQDGSRSTDTQYF. The DNA of the CDR3 is TGTGCCAGCAGCCAAGACGGTAGCCGAAGCACAGATACGCAGTATTTT.

The chain has TRBV9 and TRBJ1-1; D remains ambiguous. Germline V gene lookup returns CDR1 SGDLS and CDR2 YYNGEE. The CDR3 is 13 residues long. V was trimmed by 0 bases and J by 0 bases, leaving 3 bases between them. The CDR3 sequence is CASSVVMNTEAFF. CDR3 coding DNA: TGTGCCAGCAGCGTAGTTATGAACACTGAAGCTTTCTTT.

This clonotype was found a few times. This chain connects TRBV20-1 to TRBJ1-5, with TRBD1 matching over 7 bases. Losses at the gene ends were 5 bases for V and 2 bases for J; bases not matched to a gene: 6. CDR1 is DFQATT and CDR2 is SNEGSKA in the germline V gene (reference sequence). The CDR3 contains 14 residues. CDR3: CSAGIGTGNQPQHF. As DNA, the CDR3 is TGCAGTGCTGGGATTGGGACAGGCAATCAGCCCCAGCATTTT.

The rearrangement joins TRBV4-1 to TRBJ2-1; 9 nucleotides align to TRBD2. J gave up 3 bases and V 0 bases, and 3 bases lay outside the gene matches. This CDR3 has 16 residues. Germline lookup yields CDR1 MGHRA and CDR2 YSYEKL. As DNA, the CDR3 is TGCGCCAGCAGCCAAGAAGGTAGCGGGAGCTACAATGAGCAGTTCTTC. Its translation is CASSQEGSGSYNEQFF.

This clonotype was recorded a few times. The rearrangement uses TRBV5-1 and TRBJ2-5; no firm D call. Germline-derived CDR1 and CDR2 are SGHRS and YFSETQ. The CDR3 runs 13 residues. V lost 1 base to trimming and J lost 3 bases, with 7 bases between them. The CDR3 coding sequence is TGCGCCAGCAGCTTGATGGCCGAAGAGACCCAGTACTTC. Protein product: CASSLMAEETQYF.

The table lists this clonotype with a few counts. The chain joins TRBV6-5 to TRBJ1-1; tentative D call: TRBD1 (6 bases). This CDR3 region has 13 residues. Deletions cut 7 bases from V and 4 bases from J, with 13 bases between. The germline V gene encodes CDR1 MNHEY and CDR2 SVGAGI. DNA for the CDR3: TGTGCCAGCACCCCCAACAGGGCCACTGAAGCTTTCTTT. This codes for CASTPNRATEAFF.

This clonotype was seen a few times. This chain connects TRBV19 to TRBJ2-1; D uncertain. The V and J ends lost 4 bases and 1 base respectively, with 14 bases between them. The CDR3 consists of 16 residues. The germline V gene has CDR1 LNHDA and CDR2 SQIVND (reference sequence). CDR3 sequence reads: CASSTNGFESYNEQFF. The CDR3 DNA sequence: TGTGCCAGTAGTACTAACGGCTTTGAGTCCTACAATGAGCAGTTCTTC.

This chain joins TRBV28 and TRBJ2-1, with 9 bases lining up with TRBD2. V lost 6 bases, J lost 8 bases, and 5 bases stayed unmatched. The CDR3 is 13 amino acids. Germline loops: CDR1 MDHEN, CDR2 SYDVKM. The CDR3 DNA follows: TGTGCCAGCAGGGTTAGCGGGAGCGATGAGCAGTTCTTC. Translation: CASRVSGSDEQFF.

This sequence joins TRBV9 and TRBJ1-2; 11 bases map to TRBD1. The CDR3 loop spans 17 amino acids. V was clipped by 4 bases and J by 4 bases; unmatched bases: 12. Germline V CDR1 and CDR2: SGDLS, YYNGEE. In DNA form, the CDR3 reads TGTGCCAGCAGCACAGGGACAGGGGGGACCCTAGGCTATGGCTACACCTTC. Translation gives CASSTGTGGTLGYGYTF.

The chain employs TRBV6-2 or TRBV6-3 and TRBJ1-2; no firm D call. The CDR3 loop spans 12 amino acids. Per the germline V gene, CDR1 is MNHEY and CDR2 is SVGEGT. V was cut by 6 bases and J by 4 bases, with 9 bases left in between. CDR3 coding DNA: TGTGCCAGCAGACTGAGGATCTATGGCTACACCTTC. Protein sequence: CASRLRIYGYTF.

The chain couples TRBV20-1 to TRBJ2-7; D is unresolved. Germline V lookup: CDR1 DFQATT, CDR2 SNEGSKA (reference sequence). Between the trimmed V and J ends, which lost 6 bases and 2 bases, there was a span of 17 bases. The CDR3 covers 14 residues. As DNA, the CDR3 is TGCAGTGCAAGCCGGCGGATCGCCCCCTACGAGCAGTACTTC. Amino acids: CSASRRIAPYEQYF.

Turning to this clonotype: Relative to the germline gene, one junction end is altered; a read error may explain this. This chain uses TRBV6-1 with TRBJ1-5; D gene unclear. This CDR3 is built from 15 residues. Germline CDR1 is MNHNS and CDR2 is SASEGT. This CDR3 is CASSEMVGDNRPQHF. DNA of the CDR3: TGTGCCAGCAGTGAAATGGTAGGAGACAATCGGCCCCAGCATTTT.